This passage covers 14 T cell receptor beta chains from one sample sequenced in a study of OX40 agonist ivuxolimab in advanced cancers. TCRdb's copy holds only in-frame clones and misses some; the assay was immunoSEQ multiplex PCR. The sample carries about 67,000 clones, approximately 80% recorded once. The source material was CD4+ or CD8+ T cells sorted from blood, sampled in a trial of the OX40 agonist ivuxolimab. These receptors all stem from an adult with an advanced solid tumor such as melanoma, head and neck, liver or kidney cancer.

The V gene is TRBV28, the J gene TRBJ2-3, with 7 nucleotides matching TRBD1. The V segment lost 5 bases and the J segment 2 bases; nucleotides outside the gene matches: 19. The germline CDR1 and CDR2 sequences are MDHEN and SYDVKM. The CDR3 is 19 amino acids. The CDR3 sequence: CASSRSQVLLGQPTDTQYF. In DNA, the CDR3 is TGTGCCAGCAGTCGCAGCCAGGTTTTGTTGGGACAGCCCACAGATACGCAGTATTTT.

This clone occurred once. This rearrangement joins TRBV27 to TRBJ2-1, with TRBD1 identical over 8 bases. The V gene end was trimmed by 6 bases and the J gene end by 11 bases; junction bases not matched to a gene: 9. Germline assignment: CDR1 MNHEY and CDR2 SMNVEV (reference sequence). The CDR3 runs 13 residues. The CDR3 region has the DNA TGTGCCAGCAGCCCGCGACAGGGGCGTAAGCAGTTCTTC. Residues: CASSPRQGRKQFF.

The chain carries TRBV7-3 and TRBJ2-1, with D unresolved. The CDR3 has 14 residues. Trimming shortened V by 2 bases and J by 8 bases, and 13 bases separated the two germline ends. Germline-derived CDR1 and CDR2 are SGHTA and FQGTGA. The CDR3 DNA reads as TGTGCCAGCAGCTTAGGAGTCTCACGCGATGAGCAGTTCTTC. Translating it yields CASSLGVSRDEQFF.

The chain links TRBV28 to TRBJ2-3; 8 nucleotides match TRBD1. This CDR3 contains 15 residues. Per the germline V gene, CDR1 is MDHEN and CDR2 is SYDVKM. V lost 5 bases and J lost 4; bases outside the gene matches: 8. The CDR3 DNA reads TGTGCCAGCAGTCTGGGGACAGGATCCTCAGATACGCAGTATTTT. Translation: CASSLGTGSSDTQYF.

The genes are TRBV7-2 and TRBJ2-1; no clear D. The germline V gene encodes CDR1 SGHTA and CDR2 FQGNSA. Trimming cost V 4 bases and J 4 bases, with 23 bases left between them. This CDR3 has 18 amino acids. DNA of the CDR3: TGTGCCAGCAGCTCCCGAGGTAGGACGGAAGGATTGTACAATGAGCAGTTCTTC. Translating gives CASSSRGRTEGLYNEQFF.

The V call is TRBV2, the J call TRBJ2-7; D might be TRBD1 (6 bases). The V gene lost 9 bases and the J gene lost 2 bases, with 11 bases spanning the gap. The V gene's germline CDR1 is SNHLY and CDR2 FYNNEI. The CDR3 totals 12 residues. DNA of the CDR3: TGTGCCAGTCGAGGGGGAACCTACGAGCAGTACTTC. It codes for CASRGGTYEQYF.

Regarding this clone: Other DNA sequences within the sample encode an identical CDR3. This chain connects TRBV5-1 to TRBJ2-6; D remains ambiguous. V was clipped by 0 bases and J by 2 bases, with 6 bases between them. The CDR3 is made up of 15 amino acids. CDR1 and CDR2 (germline): SGHRS, YFSETQ. In DNA form, the CDR3 reads TGCGCCAGCAGCTTGGGGAGTGCTGGGGCCAACGTCCTGACTTTC. Translating gives CASSLGSAGANVLTF. Combining the CDR3 with reference TRBV5-1 and TRBJ2-6 gives the whole variable domain KAGVTQTPRYLIKTRGQQVTLSCSPISGHRSVSWYQQTPGQGLQFLFEYFSETQRNKGNFPGRFSGRQFSNSRSEMNVSTLELGDSALYLCASSLGSAGANVLTFGAGSRLTVL.

This rearrangement joins TRBV7-3 to TRBJ2-6, with 10 bases that match TRBD1. The germline gives CDR1 SGHTA, CDR2 FQGTGA. V lost 7 bases to trimming and J lost 2 bases; unmatched junction nucleotides: 5. The CDR3 runs 16 residues. The CDR3: CASNPTGGAGANVLTF. The CDR3 bases are TGTGCCAGCAACCCGACAGGGGGCGCTGGGGCCAACGTCCTGACTTTC.

V and J are TRBV9 and TRBJ2-3; a weak D match, TRBD2 (5 bases). The germline V gene encodes CDR1 SGDLS and CDR2 YYNGEE. V lost 1 base and J lost 2, with 14 bases in between. CDR3 size: 16 residues. CDR3 protein: CASSVRAAPTTDTQYF. The DNA for the CDR3 is TGTGCCAGCAGCGTACGAGCGGCTCCCACCACAGATACGCAGTATTTT.

The chain links TRBV9 to TRBJ2-5, with D perhaps matching TRBD1 (6 bases). The CDR3 sequence is 13 residues long. V lost 3 bases, J lost 10 bases, and 16 bases lay in between. Per germline, CDR1 SGDLS and CDR2 YYNGEE. Here the CDR3 reads CASSDLSGDIQYF. DNA of the CDR3: TGTGCCAGCAGCGACCTATCTGGGGACATCCAGTACTTC.

V is TRBV9 and J is TRBJ2-7; TRBD1 matches at 9 bases. Looked up from germline, CDR1 is SGDLS and CDR2 is YYNGEE. The V and J ends lost 4 bases and 7 bases, in that order; junction bases with no gene match: 12. This CDR3 spans 15 amino acids. CDR3 protein: CASSPRGQGVEEQYF. The CDR3 region has the DNA TGTGCCAGCAGCCCGCGGGGACAGGGAGTGGAGGAGCAGTACTTC.

This chain uses TRBV5-1 with TRBJ1-5; unclear D gene. Germline V CDR1 and CDR2: SGHRS, YFSETQ. This CDR3 is 13 amino acids long. V gave up 0 bases and J gave up 6 bases, with 7 bases separating them. The CDR3 region is CASSLGPSQPQHF. CDR3 sequence (DNA): TGCGCCAGCAGCTTGGGCCCGAGTCAGCCCCAGCATTTT. The entire variable domain, with the rest obtained from reference TRBV5-1 and TRBJ1-5, is as follows: KAGVTQTPRYLIKTRGQQVTLSCSPISGHRSVSWYQQTPGQGLQFLFEYFSETQRNKGNFPGRFSGRQFSNSRSEMNVSTLELGDSALYLCASSLGPSQPQHFGDGTRLSIL.

This chain joins TRBV5-6 and TRBJ2-5; D gene uncertain. V lost 0 bases and J 2 bases, leaving 5 bases between the germline ends. The germline gives CDR1 SGHDT, CDR2 YYEEEE. The CDR3 runs 13 residues. CDR3 region: CASSLGLQETQYF. CDR3 DNA: TGTGCCAGCAGCTTGGGACTGCAAGAGACCCAGTACTTC.

This rearrangement joins TRBV19 to TRBJ2-7; 8 positions agree with TRBD1. V gave up 4 bases and J gave up 4 bases; unmatched junction bases: 9. Per germline, CDR1 LNHDA and CDR2 SQIVND (reference sequence). The CDR3 runs to 15 residues. The CDR3 protein is CASSTGTGSGYEQYF. The CDR3 DNA reads TGTGCCAGTAGTACCGGGACAGGCAGCGGGTACGAGCAGTACTTC.